What follows are 25 T cell receptor beta chains derived from one specimen sequenced in a study of blood T cell repertoires in COVID-19. The table came from immunoSEQ multiplex PCR; TCRdb's copy has only in-frame clones and leaves some out. The sample records roughly 250,000 clones, approximately 90% being singletons. The material sequenced was PBMCs or T cells enriched from blood (not recorded which). These receptors were taken from a woman between 25 and 40 years old with acute COVID-19.

The rearrangement uses TRBV6-1 and TRBJ2-5; 9 bases map to TRBD2. This CDR3 is built from 15 residues. With 3 bases clipped from V and 1 base from J, the junction kept 3 bases outside the gene matches. CDR1 is MNHNS, CDR2 SASEGT, per germline. In DNA, the CDR3 is TGTGCCAGCAGTGAGGTAGCGGGGGCCCAAGAGACCCAGTACTTC. Amino acid sequence: CASSEVAGAQETQYF.

This chain uses TRBV2 with TRBJ1-6; 7 nucleotides agree with TRBD1. From germline, CDR1 is SNHLY and CDR2 FYNNEI. J was trimmed by 5 bases and V by 10 bases; bases with no gene match: 8. The CDR3 totals 14 residues. This chain's CDR3 is CAILPGQNNSPLHF. CDR3 DNA: TGTGCCATATTACCGGGACAGAATAATTCACCCCTCCACTTT.

This chain links TRBV10-1 with TRBJ2-1, with a possible D match to TRBD1 (6 bases). The CDR3 has 17 amino acids. Germline V gene lookup returns CDR1 WNHNN and CDR2 SYGVQD (reference sequence). V was shortened by 3 bases and J by 3 bases, with 18 bases between the two germline ends. The CDR3 DNA reads as TGCGCCAGCAGTGACTCTATGGACAGAGGAGACTACAATGAGCAGTTCTTC. This translates into CASSDSMDRGDYNEQFF.

The chain links TRBV28 to TRBJ2-2; no clear D gene. There are 14 residues in the CDR3. V was trimmed by 3 bases and J by 4 bases, leaving 9 bases between them. Germline loops: CDR1 MDHEN, CDR2 SYDVKM. The CDR3 region has the DNA TGTGCCAGCAGTTTCGACACCCTCACCGGGGAGCTGTTTTTT. Its translation: CASSFDTLTGELFF.

This chain links TRBV9 with TRBJ2-7, with D tentatively TRBD1 (8 bases). There are 21 residues in the CDR3. The V end lost 4 bases, the J end lost 0 bases, and 32 bases lay between the germline ends. CDR1 and CDR2 from the germline V gene are SGDLS and YYNGEE. CDR3 protein: CASSQGAIPSVGAGNSYEQYF. The CDR3 nucleotides read TGTGCCAGCAGCCAGGGGGCAATCCCCTCGGTAGGAGCGGGAAACTCCTACGAGCAGTACTTC.

The gene calls are TRBV9 and TRBJ1-1; D gene uncertain. The CDR3 has 13 amino acids. V was shortened by 1 base and J by 3 bases, with 7 bases between the two germline ends. Germline-derived CDR1 and CDR2 are SGDLS and YYNGEE. The CDR3 nucleotides read TGTGCCAGCAGCGTAATGGTAGACACTGAAGCTTTCTTT. It translates to CASSVMVDTEAFF.

The V and J genes are TRBV23-1 and TRBJ1-2; D remains unclear. TRBV23-1 carries the ORF label, with uncertain function. This CDR3 has 13 residues. V lost 7 bases to trimming and J lost 4 bases, with 13 bases between them. The CDR3 loop is CASMGSHCYGYTF. The CDR3 DNA sequence: TGCGCCAGCATGGGGAGTCATTGCTATGGCTACACCTTC.

Of note for this clone: It may be a read error: a sequence one base away is much more abundant. In nucleotides, the CDR3 is TGTGCCAGCAGTTCTGGACAGGGCTACGAGCAGTACTTC. Translated: CASSSGQGYEQYF. The chain has TRBV27 and TRBJ2-7; 8 positions agree with TRBD1. Per the germline V gene, CDR1 is MNHEY and CDR2 is SMNVEV (reference sequence). Unmatched junction bases numbered 2, after V lost 4 bases and J lost 3 bases. The CDR3 is 13 amino acids.

The chain recombines TRBV5-1 with TRBJ2-5, with TRBD2 matching over 9 bases. Trimming at V came to 4 bases and at J to 1 base, leaving 5 bases not matched to a gene. This CDR3 has 15 residues. The germline CDR1 and CDR2 sequences are SGHRS and YFSETQ. This CDR3 is CASSASGAFQETQYF. DNA of the CDR3: TGCGCCAGCAGCGCTAGCGGGGCCTTCCAAGAGACCCAGTACTTC. The full variable domain, completed using reference TRBV5-1 and TRBJ2-5, is KAGVTQTPRYLIKTRGQQVTLSCSPISGHRSVSWYQQTPGQGLQFLFEYFSETQRNKGNFPGRFSGRQFSNSRSEMNVSTLELGDSALYLCASSASGAFQETQYFGPGTRLLVL.

The chain carries TRBV11-2 and TRBJ1-3; D gene ambiguous. The V end lost 3 bases, the J end lost 8 bases, and 8 bases lay between the germline ends. Germline CDR1 is SGHAT and CDR2 is FQNNGV. The CDR3 loop spans 12 amino acids. CDR3 sequence reads: CASSFYPDTIYF. CDR3 DNA sequence: TGTGCCAGCAGCTTTTACCCGGACACCATATATTTT.

V and J are TRBV3-1 (or the pseudogene TRBV3-2) and TRBJ1-3, with 8 positions matching TRBD1. V shed 7 bases, J shed 2 bases, and the junction held 4 bases outside the gene matches. The CDR3 has 14 amino acids. The germline V gene has CDR1 LGHDT and CDR2 YNNKEL (reference sequence). CDR3 DNA sequence: TGTGCCAGCAACACAGGGGGACCTGGAAACACCATATATTTT. Protein product: CASNTGGPGNTIYF.

V is TRBV5-8 and J is TRBJ1-6; 7 bases match TRBD1. Germline CDR1 reads SGHTS; CDR2 reads YDEGEE. The CDR3 has 17 amino acids. Trimming at V came to 1 base and at J to 6 bases, leaving 10 bases not matched to a gene. The CDR3 sequence: CASSLMGMTGSNSPLHF. DNA for the CDR3: TGTGCCAGCAGCTTGATGGGGATGACAGGGTCTAATTCACCCCTCCACTTT.

The chain carries TRBV24-1 and TRBJ2-1; 15 positions match TRBD2. Unmatched junction bases numbered 4, after V lost 4 bases and J lost 10 bases. This CDR3 has 15 amino acids. Per the germline V gene, CDR1 is KGHDR and CDR2 is SFDVKD. As DNA, the CDR3 is TGTGCCACCAGTGACGGACTAGCGGGGGGGTACGAGCAGTTCTTC. Translated, it gives CATSDGLAGGYEQFF.

This sequence joins TRBV14 and TRBJ2-5; 10 positions match TRBD1. Per the germline V gene, CDR1 is SGHDN and CDR2 is FVKESK. The CDR3 covers 16 residues. V shed 4 bases, J shed 1 base, and the junction held 6 bases outside the gene matches. The CDR3 is CASSLQTGGVQETQYF. CDR3 nucleotide sequence: TGTGCCAGCAGCCTCCAGACAGGGGGCGTCCAAGAGACCCAGTACTTC. The full variable domain, completed using reference TRBV14 and TRBJ2-5, is EAGVTQFPSHSVIEKGQTVTLRCDPISGHDNLYWYRRVMGKEIKFLLHFVKESKQDESGMPNNRFLAERTGGTYSTLKVQPAELEDSGVYFCASSLQTGGVQETQYFGPGTRLLVL.

Only one count was recorded for this clone. This rearrangement joins TRBV3-1 (or the pseudogene TRBV3-2) to TRBJ1-3; D is perhaps TRBD1 (5 bases). Germline CDR1 and CDR2: LGHDT and YNNKEL (reference sequence). The V end lost 2 bases, the J end lost 4 bases, and 12 bases lay between the germline ends. This CDR3 is 15 amino acids long. In nucleotides, the CDR3 is TGTGCCAGCAGCCAAAAAGGGGCCACGGGAAACACCATATATTTT. Translation gives CASSQKGATGNTIYF.

The chain employs TRBV20-1 and TRBJ2-5; TRBD2 aligns across 11 bases. The CDR3 totals 11 residues. V shed 6 bases, J shed 9 bases, and the junction held 3 bases outside the gene matches. Germline V gives CDR1 DFQATT, CDR2 SNEGSKA (reference sequence). The CDR3 is CSAIAGGSQYF. Here the CDR3 DNA reads TGCAGTGCAATAGCGGGGGGGTCCCAGTACTTC.

This clone showed up just a few times. J is TRBJ1-6 and V is TRBV28; 7 bases map to TRBD1. Germline V lookup: CDR1 MDHEN, CDR2 SYDVKM. The CDR3 has 15 residues. The junction had 10 bases not matched to a gene; V was cut back by 6 bases and J by 8 bases. The CDR3 region is CASSPPGTAHSPLHF. For the CDR3, the DNA is TGTGCCAGCAGCCCGCCCGGGACAGCTCATTCACCCCTCCACTTT.

Notes on this clone: The identical CDR3 is also encoded by other nucleotide sequences in the sample. Here the CDR3 DNA reads TGTGCCAGCTCACCGACAGCCAGCACAGATACGCAGTATTTT. This codes for CASSPTASTDTQYF. V gene TRBV18 combines with J gene TRBJ2-3; TRBD1 might be the D (5 bases). Germline V gives CDR1 KGHSH, CDR2 LQKENI. V dropped 3 bases and J dropped 0 bases, with 7 bases sitting between them. This CDR3 comprises 14 residues.

The V gene is TRBV4-2, the J gene TRBJ2-3; D is undetermined. CDR1 LGHNA and CDR2 YNFKEQ come from the germline V gene. V lost 6 bases and J 2 bases, leaving 15 bases between the germline ends. The CDR3 contains 15 residues. CDR3 amino acids: CASSPRELPTDTQYF. The DNA of the CDR3 is TGTGCCAGCAGTCCAAGAGAGCTACCCACAGATACGCAGTATTTT.

The rearrangement joins TRBV28 to TRBJ1-1, with D unclear. The CDR3 loop spans 14 amino acids. V was shortened by 4 bases and J by 1 base, with 10 bases between the two germline ends. Germline CDR1 reads MDHEN; CDR2 reads SYDVKM. The CDR3 coding sequence is TGTGCCAGCAGTTCCCCTCCGCGGAACACTGAAGCTTTCTTT. The encoded protein is CASSSPPRNTEAFF.

CDR3 bases: TGTGCCAGCAGCGCGGGGGGGGCAGTCTATGGCTACACCTTC. Translated, it gives CASSAGGAVYGYTF. V gene TRBV7-2 combines with J gene TRBJ1-2; D may be TRBD1 (6 bases). There are 14 residues in the CDR3. Trimming stripped 5 bases from V and 4 bases from J, with 14 bases between. Germline CDR1 SGHTA, CDR2 FQGNSA.

The chain is built from TRBV28 and TRBJ2-7; tentative D call: TRBD1 (5 bases). The germline V gene encodes CDR1 MDHEN and CDR2 SYDVKM. The CDR3 has 16 residues. Trimming removed 7 bases at V and 3 bases at J, with 22 bases between. The CDR3 protein is CASTPSTLTGYYEQYF. The CDR3, as DNA: TGTGCCAGCACTCCATCAACCCTCACAGGTTACTACGAGCAGTACTTC.

The chain couples TRBV14 to TRBJ2-2; 9 bases map to TRBD1. CDR1 is SGHDN, CDR2 FVKESK, per germline. Germline trimming cut 4 bases from V and 5 bases from J; bases unmatched to any gene: 17. This CDR3 has 19 residues. CDR3: CASSRPRQGGVLNTGELFF. CDR3 sequence (DNA): TGTGCCAGCAGCCGACCACGACAGGGGGGAGTTCTAAATACCGGGGAGCTGTTTTTT. The full variable domain, its missing parts supplied by reference TRBV14 and TRBJ2-2, is EAGVTQFPSHSVIEKGQTVTLRCDPISGHDNLYWYRRVMGKEIKFLLHFVKESKQDESGMPNNRFLAERTGGTYSTLKVQPAELEDSGVYFCASSRPRQGGVLNTGELFFGEGSRLTVL.

CDR3 bases: TGTGCCAGCAGCCCGACTAGCGGGGTAGATGAGCAGTTCTTC. Translated, it gives CASSPTSGVDEQFF. The chain recombines TRBV6-4 with TRBJ2-1; the match to TRBD2 covers 11 bases. Per the germline V gene, CDR1 is MRHNA and CDR2 is SNTAGT. There are 14 residues in the CDR3. Germline trimming cut 6 bases from V and 8 bases from J; bases unmatched to any gene: 6.

This clone was found a few times. The V gene is TRBV3-1 (or the pseudogene TRBV3-2), the J gene TRBJ1-4; 7 nucleotides match TRBD1. The CDR3 length is 15 residues. The V segment lost 4 bases and the J segment 8 bases; nucleotides outside the gene matches: 10. The V gene's germline CDR1 is LGHDT and CDR2 YNNKEL (reference sequence). CDR3 region: CASSRTTGSGEKLFF. CDR3 bases: TGTGCCAGCAGCCGGACGACAGGGAGCGGGGAAAAACTGTTTTTT.